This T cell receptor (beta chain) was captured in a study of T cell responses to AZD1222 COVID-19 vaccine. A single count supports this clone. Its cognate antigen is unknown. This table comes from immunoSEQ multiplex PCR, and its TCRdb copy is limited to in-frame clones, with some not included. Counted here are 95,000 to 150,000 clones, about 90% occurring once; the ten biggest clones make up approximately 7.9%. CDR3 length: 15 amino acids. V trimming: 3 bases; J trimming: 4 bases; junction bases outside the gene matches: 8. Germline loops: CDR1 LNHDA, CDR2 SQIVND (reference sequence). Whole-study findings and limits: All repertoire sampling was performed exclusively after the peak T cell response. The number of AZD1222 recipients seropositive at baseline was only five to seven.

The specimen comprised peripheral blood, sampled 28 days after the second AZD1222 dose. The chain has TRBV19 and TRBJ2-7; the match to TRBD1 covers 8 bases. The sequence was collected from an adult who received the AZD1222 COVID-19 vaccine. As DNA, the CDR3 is TGTGCCAGTAGTATCTCCGGGACAGGACGATACGAGCAGTACTTC. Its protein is CASSISGTGRYEQYF.